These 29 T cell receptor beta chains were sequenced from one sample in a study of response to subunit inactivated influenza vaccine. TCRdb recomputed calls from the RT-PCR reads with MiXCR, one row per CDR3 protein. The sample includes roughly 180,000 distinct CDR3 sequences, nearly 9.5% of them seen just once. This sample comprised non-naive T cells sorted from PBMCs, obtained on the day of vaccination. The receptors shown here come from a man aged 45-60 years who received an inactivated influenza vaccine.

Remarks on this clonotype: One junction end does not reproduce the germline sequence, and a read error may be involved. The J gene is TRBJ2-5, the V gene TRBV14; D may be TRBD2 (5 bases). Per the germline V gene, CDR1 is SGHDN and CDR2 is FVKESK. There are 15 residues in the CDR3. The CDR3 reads CASRQDHGGWETQYF. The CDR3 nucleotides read TGTGCCAGCAGACAAGATCACGGAGGTTGGGAGACCCAGTACTTC.

CDR3 residues: CASSEGSTVRQFF. CDR3 bases: TGTGCCAGCAGTGAAGGGTCAACTGTTAGGCAGTTCTTC. V and J are TRBV6-1 and TRBJ2-1; no definite D call. This CDR3 is built from 13 residues. Trimming removed 1 base at V and 12 bases at J, with 13 bases between. Germline V lookup: CDR1 MNHNS, CDR2 SASEGT.

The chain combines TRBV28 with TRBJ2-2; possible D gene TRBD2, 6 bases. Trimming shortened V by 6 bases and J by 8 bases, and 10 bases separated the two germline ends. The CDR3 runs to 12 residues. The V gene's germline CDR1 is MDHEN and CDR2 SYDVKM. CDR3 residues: CASRSGLGELFF. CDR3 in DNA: TGTGCCAGCAGGTCAGGACTAGGGGAGCTGTTTTTT.

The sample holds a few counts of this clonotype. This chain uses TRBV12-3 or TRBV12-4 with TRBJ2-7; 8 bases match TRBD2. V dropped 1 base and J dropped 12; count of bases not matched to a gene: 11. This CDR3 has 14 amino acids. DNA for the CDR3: TGTGCCAGCAGTTTAGGGCGGGGGGAGAGAAATTCGTACTTC. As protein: CASSLGRGERNSYF.

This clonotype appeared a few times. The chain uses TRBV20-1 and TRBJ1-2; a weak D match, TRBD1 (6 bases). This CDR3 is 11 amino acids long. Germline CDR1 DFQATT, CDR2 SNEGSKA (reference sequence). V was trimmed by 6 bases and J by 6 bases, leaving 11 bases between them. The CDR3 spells CSAYPGDGYTF. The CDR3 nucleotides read TGCAGTGCGTACCCAGGGGATGGCTACACCTTC.

The DNA for the CDR3 is TGTGCCAGCAGCTTAAAGGGATTCACAGATACGCAGTATTTT. Translating it yields CASSLKGFTDTQYF. The V gene is TRBV7-3, the J gene TRBJ2-3; D not resolved. V was shortened by 1 base and J by 2 bases, with 7 bases between the two germline ends. Per germline, CDR1 SGHTA and CDR2 FQGTGA. This CDR3 is 14 amino acids long. The whole variable domain, filled in from reference TRBV7-3 and TRBJ2-3, reads GAGVSQTPSNKVTEKGKYVELRCDPISGHTALYWYRQSLGQGPEFLIYFQGTGAADDSGLPNDRFFAVRPEGSVSTLKIQRTERGDSAVYLCASSLKGFTDTQYFGPGTRLTVL.

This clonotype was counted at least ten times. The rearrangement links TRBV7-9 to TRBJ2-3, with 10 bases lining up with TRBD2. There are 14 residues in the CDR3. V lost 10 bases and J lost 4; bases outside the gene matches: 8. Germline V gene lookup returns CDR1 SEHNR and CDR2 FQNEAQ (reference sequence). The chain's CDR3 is CATAPSGGSDTQYF. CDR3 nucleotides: TGTGCCACAGCGCCTAGCGGGGGTTCAGATACGCAGTATTTT.

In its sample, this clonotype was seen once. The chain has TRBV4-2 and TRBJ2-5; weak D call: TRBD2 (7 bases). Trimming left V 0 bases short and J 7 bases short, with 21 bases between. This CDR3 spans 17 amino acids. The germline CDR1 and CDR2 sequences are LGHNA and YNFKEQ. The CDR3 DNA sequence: TGTGCCAGCAGCCAAGATTTTGGAGGGGGGGCCGGCAGGACCCAGTACTTC. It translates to CASSQDFGGGAGRTQYF.

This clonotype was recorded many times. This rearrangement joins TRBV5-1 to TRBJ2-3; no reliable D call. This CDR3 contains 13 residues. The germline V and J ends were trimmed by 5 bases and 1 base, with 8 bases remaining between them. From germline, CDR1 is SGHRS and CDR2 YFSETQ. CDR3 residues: CASRPAGTDTQYF. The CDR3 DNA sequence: TGCGCCAGCAGGCCGGCTGGCACAGATACGCAGTATTTT. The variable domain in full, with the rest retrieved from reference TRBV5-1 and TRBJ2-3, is KAGVTQTPRYLIKTRGQQVTLSCSPISGHRSVSWYQQTPGQGLQFLFEYFSETQRNKGNFPGRFSGRQFSNSRSEMNVSTLELGDSALYLCASRPAGTDTQYFGPGTRLTVL.

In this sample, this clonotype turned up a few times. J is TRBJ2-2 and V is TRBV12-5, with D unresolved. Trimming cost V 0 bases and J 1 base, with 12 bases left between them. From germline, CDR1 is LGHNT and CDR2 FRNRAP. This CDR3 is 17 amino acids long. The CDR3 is CASGLVLSGLNTGELFF. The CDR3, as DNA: TGTGCTAGTGGTTTGGTACTTTCGGGCTTGAACACCGGGGAGCTGTTTTTT.

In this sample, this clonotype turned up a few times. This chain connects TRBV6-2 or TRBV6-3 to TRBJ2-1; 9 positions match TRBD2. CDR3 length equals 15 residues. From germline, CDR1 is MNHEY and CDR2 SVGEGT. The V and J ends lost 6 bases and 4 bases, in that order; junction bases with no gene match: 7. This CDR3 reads CASRLAGGRYNEQFF. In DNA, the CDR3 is TGTGCCAGCAGGCTCGCGGGGGGGAGATACAATGAGCAGTTCTTC.

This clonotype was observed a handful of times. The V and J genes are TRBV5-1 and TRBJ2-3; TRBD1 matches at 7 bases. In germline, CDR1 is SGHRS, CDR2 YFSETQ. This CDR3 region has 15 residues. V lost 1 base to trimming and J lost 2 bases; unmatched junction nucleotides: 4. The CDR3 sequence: CASSLTEGATDTQYF. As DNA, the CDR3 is TGCGCCAGCAGCTTGACAGAGGGGGCCACAGATACGCAGTATTTT.

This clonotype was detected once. The CDR3 region has the DNA TGCAGTGCTAGACGTCAGGTCATGAACACTGAAGCTTTCTTT. Encoded protein: CSARRQVMNTEAFF. The chain recombines TRBV20-1 with TRBJ1-1; no clear D. Germline-derived CDR1 and CDR2 are DFQATT and SNEGSKA (reference sequence). The V and J ends lost 2 bases and 0 bases respectively, with 10 bases between them. The CDR3 totals 14 residues.

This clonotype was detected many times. CDR3 protein: CASSFKTMNTEAFF. CDR3 sequence (DNA): TGCGCCAGCAGCTTCAAAACTATGAACACTGAAGCTTTCTTT. The chain uses TRBV5-1 and TRBJ1-1; D is uncertain. CDR3 size: 14 residues. Deletions cut 2 bases from V and 0 bases from J, with 8 bases between. From germline, CDR1 is SGHRS and CDR2 YFSETQ. Filled out from reference TRBV5-1 and TRBJ1-1, the complete variable domain reads KAGVTQTPRYLIKTRGQQVTLSCSPISGHRSVSWYQQTPGQGLQFLFEYFSETQRNKGNFPGRFSGRQFSNSRSEMNVSTLELGDSALYLCASSFKTMNTEAFFGQGTRLTVV.

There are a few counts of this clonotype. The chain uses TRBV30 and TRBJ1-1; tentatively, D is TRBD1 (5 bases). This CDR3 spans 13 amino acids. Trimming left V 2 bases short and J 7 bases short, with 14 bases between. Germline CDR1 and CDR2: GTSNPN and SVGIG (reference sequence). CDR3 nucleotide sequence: TGTGCCTGGAGTTTCTTCAGGGCGAGTGAAGCTTTCTTT. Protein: CAWSFFRASEAFF.

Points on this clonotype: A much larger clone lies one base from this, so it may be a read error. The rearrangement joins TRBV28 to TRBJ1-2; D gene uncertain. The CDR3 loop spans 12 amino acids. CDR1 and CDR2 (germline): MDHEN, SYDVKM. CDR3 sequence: CASTLKAGGYTF. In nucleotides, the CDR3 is TGTGCCAGCACTTTAAAGGCTGGAGGCTACACCTTC.

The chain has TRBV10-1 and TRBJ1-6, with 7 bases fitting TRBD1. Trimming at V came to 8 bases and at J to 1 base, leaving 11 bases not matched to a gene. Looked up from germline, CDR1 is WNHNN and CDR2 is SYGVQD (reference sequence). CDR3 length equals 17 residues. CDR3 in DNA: TGCGCCAGCCCAAGACAGGGCAATGGATCCTATAATTCACCCCTCCACTTT. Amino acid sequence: CASPRQGNGSYNSPLHF.

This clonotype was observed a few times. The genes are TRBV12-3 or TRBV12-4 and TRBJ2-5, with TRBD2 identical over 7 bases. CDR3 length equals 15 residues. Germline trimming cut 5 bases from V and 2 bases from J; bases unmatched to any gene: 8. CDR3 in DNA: TGTGCCAGCAGTACCCCCCTAGCGGCTCAAGAGACCCAGTACTTC. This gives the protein CASSTPLAAQETQYF.

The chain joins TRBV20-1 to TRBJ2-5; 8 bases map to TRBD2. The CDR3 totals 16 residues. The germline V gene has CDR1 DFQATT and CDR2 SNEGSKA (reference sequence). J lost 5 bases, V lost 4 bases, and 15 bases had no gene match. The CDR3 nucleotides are TGCAGTGCTACCCCCCTAGGAGCGGGGGTCATGGAGACCCAGTACTTC. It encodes CSATPLGAGVMETQYF.

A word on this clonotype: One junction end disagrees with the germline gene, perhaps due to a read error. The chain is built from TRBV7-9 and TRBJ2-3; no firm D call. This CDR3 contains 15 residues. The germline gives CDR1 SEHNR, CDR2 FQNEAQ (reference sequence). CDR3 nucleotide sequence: TGTGCCAGCAGCGTAGCCGGGCAGCACACAGATACGCAGTATTTT. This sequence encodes CASSVAGQHTDTQYF. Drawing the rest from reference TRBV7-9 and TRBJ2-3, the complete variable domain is DTGVSQNPRHKITKRGQNVTFRCDPISEHNRLYWYRQTLGQGPEFLTYFQNEAQLEKSRLLSDRFSAERPKGSFSTLEIQRTEQGDSAMYLCASSVAGQHTDTQYFGPGTRLTVL.

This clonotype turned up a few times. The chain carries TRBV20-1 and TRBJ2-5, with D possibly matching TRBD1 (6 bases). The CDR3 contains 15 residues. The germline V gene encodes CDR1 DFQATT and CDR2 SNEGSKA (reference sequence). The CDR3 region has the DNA TGCAGCGCAATTCGAGTGCAGGGGCTACAAGAGACCCAGTACTTC. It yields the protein CSAIRVQGLQETQYF.

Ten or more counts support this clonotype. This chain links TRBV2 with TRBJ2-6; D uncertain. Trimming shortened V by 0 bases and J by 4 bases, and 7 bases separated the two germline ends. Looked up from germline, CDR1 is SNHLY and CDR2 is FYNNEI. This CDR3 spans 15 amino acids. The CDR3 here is CASSEAPSGANVLTF. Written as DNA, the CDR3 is TGTGCCAGCAGTGAAGCCCCTTCGGGGGCCAACGTCCTGACTTTC.

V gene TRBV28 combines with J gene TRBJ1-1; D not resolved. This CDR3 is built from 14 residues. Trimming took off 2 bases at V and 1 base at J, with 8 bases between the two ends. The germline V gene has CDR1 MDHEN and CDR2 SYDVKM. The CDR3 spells CASSLGHRNTEAFF. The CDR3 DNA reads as TGTGCCAGCAGTTTAGGGCACAGGAACACTGAAGCTTTCTTT.

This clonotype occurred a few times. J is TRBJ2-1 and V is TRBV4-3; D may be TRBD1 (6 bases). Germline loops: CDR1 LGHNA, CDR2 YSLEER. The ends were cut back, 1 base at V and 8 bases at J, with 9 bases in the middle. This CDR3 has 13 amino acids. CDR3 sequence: CASSQVQGYEQFF. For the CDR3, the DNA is TGCGCCAGCAGCCAAGTCCAGGGGTATGAGCAGTTCTTC.

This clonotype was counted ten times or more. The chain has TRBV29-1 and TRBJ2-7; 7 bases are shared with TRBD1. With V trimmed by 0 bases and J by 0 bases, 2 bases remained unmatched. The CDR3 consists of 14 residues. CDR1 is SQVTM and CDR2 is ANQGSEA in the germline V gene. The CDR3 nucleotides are TGCAGCGTTGAAGATCGGGACAGCTCCTACGAGCAGTACTTC. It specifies CSVEDRDSSYEQYF.

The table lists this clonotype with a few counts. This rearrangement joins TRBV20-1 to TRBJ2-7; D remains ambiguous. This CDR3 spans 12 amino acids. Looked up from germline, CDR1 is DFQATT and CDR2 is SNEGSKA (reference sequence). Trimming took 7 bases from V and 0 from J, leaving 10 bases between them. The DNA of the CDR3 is TGCAGTGTCCGTGGTGGCTCCTACGAGCAGTACTTC. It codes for CSVRGGSYEQYF.

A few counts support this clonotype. CDR3 in amino acids: CASSQGTAEAFF. Here the CDR3 DNA reads TGTGCCAGCAGCCAAGGGACAGCAGAAGCTTTCTTT. This chain joins TRBV3-1 and TRBJ1-1; weak D call: TRBD1 (6 bases). There are 12 residues in the CDR3. Germline CDR1 and CDR2: LGHDT and YNNKEL (reference sequence). The V end was cut by 1 base, the J end by 8 bases, with 8 bases between. Based on the CDR3 plus reference TRBV3-1 and TRBJ1-1, the full variable domain is DTAVSQTPKYLVTQMGNDKSIKCEQNLGHDTMYWYKQDSKKFLKIMFSYNNKELIINETVPNRFSPKSPDKAHLNLHINSLELGDSAVYFCASSQGTAEAFFGQGTRLTVV.

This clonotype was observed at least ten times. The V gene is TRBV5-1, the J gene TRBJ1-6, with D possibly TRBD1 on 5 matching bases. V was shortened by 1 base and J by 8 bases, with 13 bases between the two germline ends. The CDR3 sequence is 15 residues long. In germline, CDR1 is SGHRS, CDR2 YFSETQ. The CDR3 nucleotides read TGCGCCAGCAGCTTGTGGGGGTTAGTGGATTCACCCCTCCACTTT. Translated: CASSLWGLVDSPLHF.

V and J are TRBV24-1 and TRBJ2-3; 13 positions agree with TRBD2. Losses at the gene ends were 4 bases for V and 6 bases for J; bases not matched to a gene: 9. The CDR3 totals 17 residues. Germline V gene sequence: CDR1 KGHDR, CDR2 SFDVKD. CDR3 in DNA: TGTGCCACCAGTGACCCTGGACTAGCGGGAGCCGGGGATACGCAGTATTTT. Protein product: CATSDPGLAGAGDTQYF.